These T cell receptor beta chains were read from a single sample in a study of CD8 T cells in Susac syndrome. TCRdb re-called the immunoSEQ multiplex PCR reads through MiXCR, storing one row per CDR3 protein. The sample lists about 130,000 distinct CDR3 sequences; approximately 96% were seen once. Sequencing input: CD8+ T cells from PBMCs. The receptors here all came from a human donor with Susac syndrome. Each CDR3 is given with its conserved first and last residue. Each record gives: D gene, J gene, clone size, V gene, CDR3 DNA, CDR3 protein. A D gene is named only where the DNA matches it firmly. A clone size is listed for some rows: how often the clone was seen (once, few, many), or a class if it is expanded.

>TRBD2|TRBJ2-1|NA|TRBV20-1
TGCAGTGCTAGAGACCCACTAGCGGCCTTGAACAATGAGCAGTTCTTC
CSARDPLAALNNEQFF
>NA|TRBJ2-3|NA|TRBV5-1
TGCGCCAGCAGCTTGGCCCCTCCTAGCACAGATACGCAGTATTTT
CASSLAPPSTDTQYF
>NA|TRBJ2-1|NA|TRBV11-2
TGTGCCAGCAGCTTAGAATTGGCCGATATGAATGAGCAGTTCTTC
CASSLELADMNEQFF
>TRBD2|TRBJ2-1|NA|TRBV6-5
TGTGCCAGCAACCAACGGGGGGTCAATGAGCAGTTCTTC
CASNQRGVNEQFF
>NA|TRBJ1-1|NA|TRBV3-1
TGTGCCAGCAGCCAAGATGAGGCCCTGAGGGTCACTGAAGCTTTCTTT
CASSQDEALRVTEAFF
>TRBD1|TRBJ1-3|NA|TRBV30
TGTGCCTGGAGGACAGGGTCTGGAAACACCATATATTTT
CAWRTGSGNTIYF
>TRBD1|TRBJ1-1|NA|TRBV6-6
TGTGCCAGCAGGCTACAGGGGGCTGCTGAAGCTTTCTTT
CASRLQGAAEAFF
>TRBD2|TRBJ2-1|once|TRBV30
TGTGCCTGGAGCTGGGCCCCGGGACTAGAAGACAATGAGCAGTTCTTC
CAWSWAPGLEDNEQFF
>NA|TRBJ2-7|NA|TRBV4-2
TGTGCCAGCAGCCAAGATCGGGCAGGGGACTACGAGCAGTACTTC
CASSQDRAGDYEQYF
>NA|TRBJ2-4|NA|TRBV9
TGTGCCAGCAGCCAAAGCCCCCCTATAACGCCTGCCAAAAACATTCAGTACTTC
CASSQSPPITPAKNIQYF
>NA|TRBJ1-2|NA|TRBV2
TGTGCCAGCAGTGAAGATGGGGAATTAAACTATGGCTACACCTTC
CASSEDGELNYGYTF
>TRBD1|TRBJ2-7|NA|TRBV4-1
TGCGCCAGCAGCCAGGGACAGCGCTACGAGCAGTACTTC
CASSQGQRYEQYF
>NA|TRBJ2-3|NA|TRBV6-2/TRBV6-3
TGTGCCAGCAGTTGGGGAGATACGCAGTATTTT
CASSWGDTQYF
>NA|TRBJ1-6|NA|TRBV28
TGTGCCAGCAGTTTAGACCCCCACAGGGAGGACTTTTCACCCCTCCACTTT
CASSLDPHREDFSPLHF
>NA|TRBJ2-7|NA|TRBV6-2/TRBV6-3
TGTGCCAGCAGTTTCGGCCCGGCGGGGTTAAACTACGAGCAGTACTTC
CASSFGPAGLNYEQYF
>TRBD2|TRBJ2-1|NA|TRBV4-3
TGCGCCAGCAGCCAAGACGGGGCAGCGGGGGGATACAATGAGCAGTTCTTC
CASSQDGAAGGYNEQFF
>TRBD2|TRBJ2-2|NA|TRBV30
TGTGCCTGGAGTGTACAAGGGAGGGCAACTGGGGAGCTGTTTTTT
CAWSVQGRATGELFF
>NA|TRBJ2-1|NA|TRBV18
TGTGCCAGCTCACCGGTGGGGGGTGCCTACAATGAGCAGTTCTTC
CASSPVGGAYNEQFF
>TRBD1|TRBJ1-1|NA|TRBV12-3/TRBV12-4
TGTGCCAGCAGCGATTCCGGACAGGGTGGAGCTTTCTTT
CASSDSGQGGAFF
>TRBD1|TRBJ2-1|NA|TRBV29-1
TGCAGCGTTGAAGGGGACAGGGGGTGGGATGAGCAGTTCTTC
CSVEGDRGWDEQFF
>NA|TRBJ2-5|NA|TRBV5-6
TGTGCCAGCAGCTTAGGTTCAGGGGAAGAGACCCAGTACTTC
CASSLGSGEETQYF
>TRBD1|TRBJ2-3|NA|TRBV24-1
TGTGCCACCAGTGGGACAGGGAGCACAGATACGCAGTATTTT
CATSGTGSTDTQYF
>NA|TRBJ1-2|NA|TRBV10-2
TGCGCCAGCAGAGGACTATTCGGGACAATATTCGGCGACGGCTACACCTTC
CASRGLFGTIFGDGYTF
>NA|TRBJ2-5|NA|TRBV9
TGTGCCAGCAGCGTAGCTACTATCGGGAATCAAGAGACCCAGTACTTC
CASSVATIGNQETQYF
>TRBD2|TRBJ2-3|NA|TRBV27
TGTGCCAGCAGTTTTCTTGGCGGAATAGCGGGAGACGGCCCAGATACGCAGTATTTT
CASSFLGGIAGDGPDTQYF